This T cell receptor (beta chain) was recorded in a study of human T cells and chemical hapten exposure. Study-wide findings and caveats: Patch test score was positively correlated with the counts of PT1 expanded TCRs.

A word on this clonotype: Its antigen is currently unknown.

As for time point: patch test 3, about 24 weeks after DPC sensitization. The treatment here: therapeutic diphenylcyclopropenone sensitization with weekly scalp DPC. Trimming at V came to 6 bases and at J to 4 bases, leaving 6 bases not matched to a gene. The CDR3 runs to 14 residues. From germline, CDR1 is SNHLY and CDR2 FYNNEI. TCRdb passed the RACE reads through MiXCR, listing each CDR3 protein once. The table records under 200,000 distinct CDR3 sequences, around a quarter of them present only once. The rearrangement uses TRBV2 and TRBJ1-3; 7 bases are shared with TRBD1. Here the sequenced sample was whole blood, taken in connection with sensitization to the hapten diphenylcyclopropenone (DPC). This receptor was obtained from a woman younger than 30 with alopecia areata. Some clones in this sample may be carry-over from other donors' samples. The CDR3 sequence: CASRTGVSGNTIYF. The CDR3 region has the DNA TGTGCCAGCAGAACAGGGGTGTCCGGAAACACCATATATTTT.